A single sample is the source of the 17 T cell receptor beta chains below, sequenced in a study of T cell responses to AZD1222 COVID-19 vaccine (dated by TCRdb to the early 2020s). Sample time point, as interpreted from the label and publication: baseline before first vaccination. The intended sense of this specimen's treatment or condition label: meningococcal conjugate vaccine given as trial control. The receptor library was made with the immunoSEQ multiplex PCR assay. Drawn from immuneACCESS, this table holds only the in-frame rearrangements with V and J called that TCRdb kept. Clones are partly lost; checked studies trace under half to an unresolved V gene and leave the rest unexplained. The sample table shows 210,000 or so clones, and 85% to 95% are seen once. Approximately 1% of the sample is in the top ten clones. The source material was peripheral blood, sampled on day 0 of MenACWY control vaccination. The receptors stem from an adult in good health.

The V and J genes are TRBV2 and TRBJ1-2; D may be TRBD1 (5 bases). Germline V CDR1 and CDR2: SNHLY, FYNNEI. V was pared by 9 bases and J by 1 base, with 12 bases between. The CDR3 contains 13 residues. CDR3 DNA sequence: TGTGCCAGTTCCCCAGGGTTTAACTATGGCTACACCTTC. It is translated as CASSPGFNYGYTF. The full variable domain, with the rest looked up from reference TRBV2 and TRBJ1-2, is EPEVTQTPSHQVTQMGQEVILRCVPISNHLYFYWYRQILGQKVEFLVSFYNNEISEKSEIFDDQFSVERPDGSNFTLKIRSTKLEDSAMYFCASSPGFNYGYTFGSGTRLTVV.

The chain carries TRBV18 and TRBJ1-4; D ambiguous. The germline V gene encodes CDR1 KGHSH and CDR2 LQKENI. CDR3 length: 13 residues. The V end was cut by 3 bases, the J end by 8 bases, with 10 bases between. The chain's CDR3 is CASSPTAREKLFF. The DNA of the CDR3 is TGTGCCAGCTCACCGACGGCGCGGGAAAAACTGTTTTTT.

This chain connects TRBV6-4 to TRBJ2-1, with TRBD2 matching 10 bases. The junction had 1 base not matched to a gene; V was cut back by 0 bases and J by 5 bases. Germline values: CDR1 MRHNA, CDR2 SNTAGT. This CDR3 region has 15 residues. The DNA of the CDR3 is TGTGCCAGCAGTGACTCAGCGGGGGGGCACAATGAGCAGTTCTTC. Translated: CASSDSAGGHNEQFF.

This sequence joins TRBV7-2 and TRBJ1-2; D is unclear. This CDR3 is built from 15 residues. V was shortened by 1 base and J by 2 bases, with 11 bases between the two germline ends. The germline V gene encodes CDR1 SGHTA and CDR2 FQGNSA. CDR3 sequence: CASSLGVGVNYGYTF. DNA for the CDR3: TGTGCCAGCAGCTTAGGTGTCGGAGTGAACTATGGCTACACCTTC.

The rearrangement uses TRBV5-4 and TRBJ2-5; TRBD2 matches at 10 bases. This CDR3 is built from 15 residues. Germline assignment: CDR1 SGHNT and CDR2 YYREEE (reference sequence). V was pared by 0 bases and J by 6 bases, with 5 bases of the junction left unmatched. For the CDR3, the DNA is TGTGCCAGCAGCTTGGAAGCGGGGGGGCCCAAGACCCAGTACTTC. This encodes CASSLEAGGPKTQYF.

This clone was observed once. The chain uses TRBV11-2 and TRBJ2-1; D possibly matches TRBD1 or TRBD2 (5 bases each). Germline-derived CDR1 and CDR2 are SGHAT and FQNNGV. This CDR3 has 17 residues. V was trimmed by 5 bases and J by 2 bases, leaving 19 bases between them. The CDR3: CASSQGPGRGTYNEQFF. CDR3 nucleotide sequence: TGTGCCAGCAGCCAAGGGCCGGGACGTGGGACCTACAATGAGCAGTTCTTC. The whole variable domain, remainder taken from reference TRBV11-2 and TRBJ2-1, is EAGVAQSPRYKIIEKRQSVAFWCNPISGHATLYWYQQILGQGPKLLIQFQNNGVVDDSQLPKDRFSAERLKGVDSTLKIQPAKLEDSAVYLCASSQGPGRGTYNEQFFGPGTRLTVL.

V gene TRBV7-2 combines with J gene TRBJ1-2; D remains ambiguous. This CDR3 region has 14 residues. Trimming pared 1 base from V and 4 bases from J, leaving 10 bases between. Germline loops: CDR1 SGHTA, CDR2 FQGNSA. Here the CDR3 DNA reads TGTGCCAGCAGCTTAGGTTATCGGTCCTATGGCTACACCTTC. Encoded protein: CASSLGYRSYGYTF.

The rearrangement uses TRBV2 and TRBJ2-3; D is uncertain. The CDR3 is 14 residues long. The germline V gene has CDR1 SNHLY and CDR2 FYNNEI. Trimming stripped 3 bases from V and 2 bases from J, with 9 bases between. The CDR3 here is CASSELHHTDTQYF. DNA of the CDR3: TGTGCCAGCAGTGAGTTACACCACACAGATACGCAGTATTTT.

This chain links TRBV11-2 with TRBJ1-1; possibly TRBD1 for D (5 bases). V lost 5 bases, J lost 4 bases, and 14 bases lay in between. The CDR3 is made up of 14 amino acids. CDR1 and CDR2 (germline): SGHAT, FQNNGV. The CDR3, as DNA: TGTGCCAGCAGCGGCCAGGGTTTAGGCACTGAAGCTTTCTTT. Translated: CASSGQGLGTEAFF.

This clone was observed a handful of times. Written as DNA, the CDR3 is TGCGCCAGCAGCTTGAGCGGAATTTATGGCTACACCTTC. This gives the protein CASSLSGIYGYTF. The chain recombines TRBV5-1 with TRBJ1-2; no definite D call. CDR1 SGHRS and CDR2 YFSETQ come from the germline V gene. This CDR3 contains 13 residues. Trimming took off 1 base at V and 5 bases at J, with 9 bases between the two ends.

This chain connects TRBV7-9 to TRBJ2-7; TRBD1 might be the D (6 bases). The CDR3 is 15 amino acids. The germline V gene has CDR1 SEHNR and CDR2 FQNEAQ (reference sequence). Trimming took off 5 bases at V and 1 base at J, with 15 bases between the two ends. CDR3 nucleotides: TGTGCCAGCAGCGAACAGGGAGCCCCTTCCTACGAGCAGTACTTC. Encoded protein: CASSEQGAPSYEQYF.

The rearrangement links TRBV7-8 to TRBJ2-5; the D call may be TRBD1 or TRBD2 (5 bases each). This CDR3 spans 13 amino acids. The V gene's germline CDR1 is SGHVS and CDR2 FQNEAQ. Trimming removed 3 bases from V and 9 bases from J, with 14 bases in between. CDR3 amino acids: CASSLKGPGAQYF. The CDR3 DNA reads as TGTGCCAGCAGCTTGAAGGGACCTGGGGCCCAGTACTTC.

The chain carries TRBV19 and TRBJ2-1, with 9 positions matching TRBD2. There are 14 residues in the CDR3. V lost 8 bases and J lost 4; bases outside the gene matches: 6. CDR1 and CDR2 from the germline V gene are LNHDA and SQIVND (reference sequence). The CDR3 region is CASGRSGGYNEQFF. The CDR3 region has the DNA TGTGCCAGTGGGCGTAGCGGGGGTTACAATGAGCAGTTCTTC.

The CDR3 loop reads CAISLGLAGGGEQFF. DNA for the CDR3: TGTGCCATCAGCCTCGGACTAGCGGGGGGCGGTGAGCAGTTCTTC. The V call is TRBV10-3, the J call TRBJ2-1; 14 positions agree with TRBD2. The V and J ends lost 6 bases and 9 bases, in that order; junction bases with no gene match: 7. CDR1 is ENHRY, CDR2 SYGVKD, per germline. CDR3 length: 15 residues.

The CDR3 sequence is CASSPPGRSSGNTIYF. CDR3 nucleotide sequence: TGTGCCAGCTCACCACCGGGACGGTCCTCTGGAAACACCATATATTTT. The chain uses TRBV18 and TRBJ1-3; possibly TRBD1 for D (5 bases). Per germline, CDR1 KGHSH and CDR2 LQKENI. This CDR3 contains 16 residues. V was trimmed by 0 bases and J by 0 bases, leaving 9 bases between them. Full variable domain (missing parts from reference TRBV18 and TRBJ1-3): NAGVMQNPRHLVRRRGQEARLRCSPMKGHSHVYWYRQLPEEGLKFMVYLQKENIIDESGMPKERFSAEFPKEGPSILRIQQVVRGDSAAYFCASSPPGRSSGNTIYFGEGSWLTVV.

The V call is TRBV19, the J call TRBJ1-1, with D possibly TRBD1 on 5 matching bases. CDR3 size: 14 residues. CDR1 LNHDA and CDR2 SQIVND come from the germline V gene (reference sequence). With 4 bases removed from V and 4 bases from J, the gap between germline ends came to 13 bases. DNA of the CDR3: TGTGCCAGTAGTAGTGGCCTCGGGACCACTGAAGCTTTCTTT. Translated, it gives CASSSGLGTTEAFF.

This clone has only a few counts. V gene TRBV28 combines with J gene TRBJ1-6, with 7 bases identical to TRBD1. CDR3 length: 12 residues. V gave up 7 bases and J gave up 17 bases; unmatched junction bases: 11. Germline lookup yields CDR1 MDHEN and CDR2 SYDVKM. CDR3 protein: CASTNPRGPIHF. The CDR3 nucleotides read TGTGCCAGCACCAACCCGAGGGGGCCGATCCACTTT.